A selection of T cell receptor beta chains follows, all from one sample in a study of OX40 agonist ivuxolimab in advanced cancers. The table came from immunoSEQ multiplex PCR; TCRdb's copy has only in-frame clones and leaves some out. The sample has about 37,000 clones; 87% are singletons. The source material was CD4+ or CD8+ T cells sorted from blood, sampled in a trial of the OX40 agonist ivuxolimab. Receptor source: an adult with an advanced solid tumor such as melanoma, head and neck, liver or kidney cancer. Both conserved end residues are part of each CDR3. The order of the fields is clone size, V gene, J gene, D gene, CDR3 protein, CDR3 DNA. A D gene is named only where the DNA matches it firmly. The size field is filled for only some rows; it gives once, few, many or a size class.

>-|TRBV7-9|TRBJ1-5|-
CASSPGVHSNQPQHF
TGTGCCAGCAGCCCAGGCGTTCATAGCAATCAGCCCCAGCATTTT
>-|TRBV2|TRBJ1-6|-
CASSEEGSSYNSPLHF
TGTGCCAGCAGTGAGGAAGGGAGCTCCTATAATTCACCCCTCCACTTT
>-|TRBV7-9|TRBJ2-3|-
CASSANMRGTGWYF
TGTGCCAGCAGCGCCAACATGAGAGGGACGGGCTGGTATTTT
>few|TRBV6-5|TRBJ1-2|-
CASSYSEDYGYTF
TGTGCCAGCAGTTACTCAGAAGACTATGGCTACACCTTC
>-|TRBV2|TRBJ2-2|TRBD1
CASVGQDTGELFF
TGTGCCAGCGTGGGACAGGACACCGGGGAGCTGTTTTTT
>-|TRBV4-2|TRBJ2-3|TRBD2
CASSQAAGGTTDTQYF
TGTGCCAGCAGCCAAGCGGCCGGGGGGACCACAGATACGCAGTATTTT
>-|TRBV30|TRBJ2-2|-
CAWKNPAGELFF
TGTGCCTGGAAAAATCCCGCCGGGGAGCTGTTTTTT
>-|TRBV30|TRBJ2-7|-
CAWSVGAGYHEQYF
TGTGCCTGGAGTGTAGGCGCAGGGTACCACGAGCAGTACTTC
>-|TRBV4-1|TRBJ1-5|TRBD1
CASSHRTGSNQPQHF
TGCGCCAGCAGCCACCGGACAGGGAGCAATCAGCCCCAGCATTTT
>-|TRBV7-9|TRBJ2-1|-
CASSLAAGLDNEQFF
TGTGCCAGCAGCTTAGCAGCAGGGCTCGACAATGAGCAGTTCTTC
>-|TRBV4-1|TRBJ2-1|-
CASSQDGWDEQFF
TGCGCCAGCAGCCAAGATGGTTGGGATGAGCAGTTCTTC
>-|TRBV5-4|TRBJ2-5|-
CASSLIALGEETQYF
TGTGCCAGCAGCTTGATCGCCCTAGGGGAAGAGACCCAGTACTTC
>-|TRBV13|TRBJ2-7|-
CASSLGLSGDYEQYF
TGTGCCAGCAGCTTAGGCCTTAGTGGGGATTACGAGCAGTACTTC
>-|TRBV10-3|TRBJ1-2|-
CAISEWAAGAYGYTF
TGTGCCATCAGTGAGTGGGCGGCGGGGGCCTATGGCTACACCTTC
>-|TRBV23-1|TRBJ1-2|-
CASSQSPGNYGYTF
TGCGCCAGCAGTCAATCGCCAGGCAACTATGGCTACACCTTC
>few|TRBV30|TRBJ2-3|TRBD2
CAWSAIMGSGGDTQYF
TGTGCCTGGAGTGCGATTATGGGTAGCGGGGGAGATACGCAGTATTTT
>few|TRBV27|TRBJ1-1|-
CASSGEDTEAFF
TGTGCCAGCAGTGGGGAGGACACTGAAGCTTTCTTT
>-|TRBV13|TRBJ2-1|-
CASSGDGGEQFF
TGTGCCAGCAGCGGGGATGGGGGTGAGCAGTTCTTC
>-|TRBV4-2|TRBJ1-1|-
CASSQDLYGGGDTEAFF
TGTGCCAGCAGCCAAGATCTTTATGGGGGTGGGGACACTGAAGCTTTCTTT
>-|TRBV30|TRBJ2-2|-
CAWSPGTTNTGELFF
TGTGCCTGGAGTCCCGGGACGACTAACACCGGGGAGCTGTTTTTT
>-|TRBV11-3|TRBJ1-1|-
CASSFRGLNTEAFF
TGTGCCAGCAGCTTTAGAGGGCTAAACACTGAAGCTTTCTTT
>-|TRBV9|TRBJ2-1|-
CASSEHRAPYNEQFF
TGTGCCAGCAGCGAACACAGGGCCCCCTACAATGAGCAGTTCTTC
>few|TRBV19|TRBJ2-3|-
CASSPTTGSSDTQYF
TGTGCCAGTAGTCCAACCACGGGTTCGTCAGATACGCAGTATTTT
>-|TRBV5-6|TRBJ2-7|-
CASSPSWSYEQYF
TGTGCCAGCAGCCCCAGCTGGAGCTACGAGCAGTACTTC
>-|TRBV7-9|TRBJ1-6|TRBD1
CASSSGGTGPDSPLHF
TGTGCCAGCAGCTCAGGCGGGACAGGGCCAGATTCACCCCTCCACTTT
>-|TRBV4-1|TRBJ2-7|-
CASSQDGGSRGEQYF
TGTGCCAGCAGCCAAGATGGGGGCTCTCGGGGCGAGCAGTACTTC
>-|TRBV7-6|TRBJ2-7|-
CASSPPWDSYEQYF
TGTGCCAGCAGCCCCCCTTGGGATAGCTACGAGCAGTACTTC
>few|TRBV15|TRBJ1-1|-
CATSITRNTEAFF
TGTGCCACCAGCATAACAAGGAACACTGAAGCTTTCTTT